This T cell receptor beta chain stems from a study of cytomegalovirus exposure and HLA in healthy donors. Study observations and caveats: In vitro testing confirmed three CMV-associated chains as specific for CMV antigens. Diagnosis of cytomegalovirus status made by the classifier reportedly showed high specificity and sensitivity.

At sampling all donors were nominally healthy, likely with unrecorded immune exposures. About this clone itself: The antigen remains undetermined.

CDR3 length: 17 amino acids. V lost 4 bases to trimming and J lost 3 bases, with 16 bases between them. Germline V gene sequence: CDR1 SGHVS, CDR2 FQNEAQ. 60 Vbeta and 13 Jbeta primers were used in PCR. Profiling relied on immunoSEQ multiplex PCR, and the TCRdb table lists in-frame clones only, not all of them. The table shows about 170,000 clones, with 82% occurring only once. Input material: PBMCs. The origin of this receptor is a girl aged 2 to 9 in good health and CMV-seropositive. This chain connects TRBV7-8 to TRBJ2-6, with D possibly matching TRBD2 (5 bases). CDR3 in DNA: TGTGCCAGCAGCTATCAGCGAGGGAGTGGTGGGGCCAACGTCCTGACTTTC. Protein product: CASSYQRGSGGANVLTF.